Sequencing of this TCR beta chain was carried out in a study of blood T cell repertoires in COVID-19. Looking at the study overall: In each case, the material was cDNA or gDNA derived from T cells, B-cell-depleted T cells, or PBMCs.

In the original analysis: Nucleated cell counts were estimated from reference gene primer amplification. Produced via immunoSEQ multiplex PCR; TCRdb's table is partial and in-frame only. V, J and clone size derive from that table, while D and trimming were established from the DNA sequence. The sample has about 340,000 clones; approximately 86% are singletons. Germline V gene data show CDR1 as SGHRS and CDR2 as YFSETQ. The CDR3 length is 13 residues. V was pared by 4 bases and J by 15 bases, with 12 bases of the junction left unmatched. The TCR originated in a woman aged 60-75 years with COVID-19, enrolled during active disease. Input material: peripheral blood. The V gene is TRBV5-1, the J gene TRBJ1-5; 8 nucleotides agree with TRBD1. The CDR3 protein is CASSQTGDPVWHF. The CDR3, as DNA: TGCGCCAGCAGCCAGACAGGGGATCCGGTCTGGCATTTT.